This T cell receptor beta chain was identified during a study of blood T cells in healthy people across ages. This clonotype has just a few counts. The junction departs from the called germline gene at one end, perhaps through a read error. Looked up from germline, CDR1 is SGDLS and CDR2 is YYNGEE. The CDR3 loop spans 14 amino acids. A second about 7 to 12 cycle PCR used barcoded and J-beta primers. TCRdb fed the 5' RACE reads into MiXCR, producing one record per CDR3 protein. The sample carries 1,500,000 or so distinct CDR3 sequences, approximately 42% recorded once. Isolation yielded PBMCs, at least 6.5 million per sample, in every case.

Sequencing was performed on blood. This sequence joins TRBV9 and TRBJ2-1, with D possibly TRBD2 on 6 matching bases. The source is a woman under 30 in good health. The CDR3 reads CASSGLRSYNEQFF. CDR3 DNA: TGTGCCAGTAGCGGACTGAGATCCTACAATGAGCAGTTCTTC.